The 9 T cell receptor beta chains presented below share a single source sample, sequenced in a study of cytomegalovirus exposure and HLA in healthy donors. The PCR made use of 60 Vbeta and 13 Jbeta primers. Sequencing used immunoSEQ multiplex PCR; TCRdb keeps in-frame clones, though not all of them. The sample lists approximately 100,000 clones; 70% to 80% were seen once. The sequenced sample consisted of PBMCs. The receptors derive from a female donor in good health and CMV-seronegative.

This clone was recorded only once. V and J are TRBV11-3 and TRBJ2-5; TRBD1 matches 11 bases. The CDR3 is made up of 15 amino acids. J lost 4 bases, V lost 4 bases, and 5 bases had no gene match. Germline values: CDR1 SGHNT, CDR2 YENEEA. In DNA form, the CDR3 reads TGTGCCAGCAGCTCAGGACAGGGGGCGGGAGAGACCCAGTACTTC. It is translated as CASSSGQGAGETQYF.

This chain uses TRBV7-9 with TRBJ2-2; TRBD2 matches 8 bases. Germline CDR1 reads SEHNR; CDR2 reads FQNEAQ (reference sequence). This CDR3 contains 16 residues. V shed 6 bases and J 4 bases; nucleotides not matched to a gene: 10. CDR3 sequence reads: CASRRSGAVVTGELFF. The DNA of the CDR3 is TGTGCCAGCAGGCGTAGCGGGGCGGTGGTCACCGGGGAGCTGTTTTTT.

The chain carries TRBV15 and TRBJ2-7, with unresolved D. Between the trimmed V and J ends, which lost 6 bases and 6 bases, there was a span of 12 bases. The CDR3 contains 12 residues. Looked up from germline, CDR1 is LNHNV and CDR2 is YYDKDF (reference sequence). CDR3 sequence (DNA): TGTGCCACCAGTGGTGGCCGTGGCGAGCAGTACTTC. Protein: CATSGGRGEQYF.

The CDR3 DNA is TGCAGCCTTACCCGGGGAGCGGGCACAGAAGCTTTCTTT. It is translated as CSLTRGAGTEAFF. The chain is built from TRBV29-1 and TRBJ1-1; D gene ambiguous. Germline V gene sequence: CDR1 SQVTM, CDR2 ANQGSEA. V was shortened by 8 bases and J by 8 bases, with 21 bases between the two germline ends. There are 13 residues in the CDR3. Drawing the rest from reference TRBV29-1 and TRBJ1-1, the complete variable domain is SAVISQKPSRDICQRGTSLTIQCQVDSQVTMMFWYRQQPGQSLTLIATANQGSEATYESGFVIDKFPISRPNLTFSTLTVSNMSPEDSSIYLCSLTRGAGTEAFFGQGTRLTVV.

V is TRBV6-6 and J is TRBJ2-2; 14 nucleotides agree with TRBD2. CDR1 and CDR2 (germline): MNHNY, SVGAGI (reference sequence). The J segment lost 10 bases and the V segment lost 6 bases, leaving 4 bases of the junction unmatched. The CDR3 loop spans 14 amino acids. The CDR3 DNA is TGTGCCAGCAGGACTAGCGGGGGGGGGAAGGAGCTGTTTTTT. This translates into CASRTSGGGKELFF.

CDR3 coding DNA: TGTGCCACGTTATCTGGCGGAAACAATGAGCAGTTCTTC. Residues: CATLSGGNNEQFF. This rearrangement joins TRBV15 to TRBJ2-1; D gene uncertain. The V gene's germline CDR1 is LNHNV and CDR2 YYDKDF (reference sequence). The CDR3 covers 13 residues. The germline V and J ends were trimmed by 9 bases and 5 bases, with 14 bases remaining between them.

V gene TRBV7-8 combines with J gene TRBJ2-7; 12 bases are shared with TRBD2. CDR3 length: 15 residues. CDR1 is SGHVS and CDR2 is FQNEAQ in the germline V gene. Germline trimming cut 8 bases from V and 1 base from J; bases unmatched to any gene: 6. The DNA for the CDR3 is TGTGCCAGCTCTGTCCTAGCGGGGGGGTCCTACGAGCAGTACTTC. Its translation: CASSVLAGGSYEQYF. Together with reference TRBV7-8 and TRBJ2-7, the CDR3 gives the full variable domain: GAGVSQSPRYKVAKRGQDVALRCDPISGHVSLFWYQQALGQGPEFLTYFQNEAQLDKSGLPSDRFFAERPEGSVSTLKIQRTQQEDSAVYLCASSVLAGGSYEQYFGPGTRLTVT.

The V gene is TRBV6-6, the J gene TRBJ2-2; maybe TRBD1 (6 bases). This CDR3 comprises 13 residues. Germline lookup yields CDR1 MNHNY and CDR2 SVGAGI (reference sequence). V was cut by 6 bases and J by 5 bases, with 10 bases left in between. The CDR3 protein is CASSNRETGELFF. CDR3 DNA sequence: TGTGCCAGCAGCAACAGGGAGACCGGGGAGCTGTTTTTT.

The CDR3 region has the DNA TGTGCCAGCGGGACAGTGGAGACCCAGTACTTC. It encodes CASGTVETQYF. The J gene is TRBJ2-5, the V gene TRBV2; 7 nucleotides agree with TRBD1. The CDR3 length is 11 residues. Trimming cost V 8 bases and J 5 bases; bases outside gene matches: 2. Germline CDR1 is SNHLY and CDR2 is FYNNEI.